This T cell receptor beta chain was captured in a study of CD8 T cells in ankylosing spondylitis. Overall study findings and caveats: Blood from ankylosing spondylitis patients appeared to carry a characteristic roughly eight-variant TCR beta motif. The clones that were linked to disease were reported to be significantly enriched in matched synovial fluid samples from ankylosing spondylitis patients.

V was trimmed by 0 bases and J by 6 bases, leaving 17 bases between them. The CDR3 spans 16 residues. Per germline, CDR1 DFQATT and CDR2 SNEGSKA (reference sequence). The TCR beta libraries were generated through quantitative 5'-RACE incorporating molecular barcodes. MiXCR was run by TCRdb on the 5' RACE reads, yielding one entry per CDR3 protein. The table has 500,000 to 650,000 distinct CDR3 sequences, approximately 5% seen once. Only a few counts were recorded for this clonotype. What it binds is not known. This receptor was taken from a male donor with ankylosing spondylitis. The chain links TRBV20-1 to TRBJ1-4, with D possibly matching TRBD1 (5 bases). Sequenced sample: blood, either unsorted or a sorted T cell fraction (not recorded which). Written as DNA, the CDR3 is TGCAGTGCTAGAGACTCCCGGGGCCGCTTAGATGAAAAACTGTTTTTT. Amino acid sequence: CSARDSRGRLDEKLFF.